Below are 16 T cell receptor beta chains sequenced from a single sample in a study of vaccination effects on CD4 cells after COVID-19. Peptide-pool stimulation followed by sequencing identified expanded antigen-specific CD4+ clonotypes in the ViraFEST assay. Investigators separated out CD4+ T cells once approximately 11 days of culture had passed. Participants were given two doses of BNT162b2 or mRNA-1273 vaccine. TCRdb keeps only in-frame clones here, not all; method: immunoSEQ multiplex PCR. The sample has 30,000 to 45,000 clones, approximately 84% seen once. Their antigens are not known. The source was CD4+ T cells from PBMCs cultured with HCoV-NL63 spike peptides, collected after COVID-19 vaccination. Every receptor here comes from a human donor who received a COVID-19 vaccine. Some clones in this sample may be carry-over from other donors' samples.

V is TRBV29-1 and J is TRBJ2-3; no reliable D call. The V gene lost 4 bases and the J gene lost 3 bases, with 8 bases spanning the gap. This CDR3 comprises 12 residues. Germline-derived CDR1 and CDR2 are SQVTM and ANQGSEA. The CDR3 nucleotides are TGCAGCGTTGTTGTGGGAACAGATACGCAGTATTTT. This gives the protein CSVVVGTDTQYF.

The chain has TRBV9 and TRBJ2-1; 11 bases align to TRBD2. Germline lookup yields CDR1 SGDLS and CDR2 YYNGEE. CDR3 size: 19 residues. V lost 3 bases, J lost 0 bases, and 11 bases stayed unmatched. The CDR3 coding sequence is TGTGCCAGCAGCGAGGACCTAGCGGGGGGCCGACGCTCCTACAATGAGCAGTTCTTC. Amino acids: CASSEDLAGGRRSYNEQFF.

This sequence joins TRBV29-1 and TRBJ2-7, with D perhaps being TRBD1 or TRBD2 (5 bases each). Germline lookup yields CDR1 SQVTM and CDR2 ANQGSEA. The CDR3 totals 11 residues. V lost 7 bases to trimming and J lost 4 bases, with 11 bases between them. As DNA, the CDR3 is TGCAGCGCCAGGTGGGGGTACGAGCAGTACGTC. The encoded protein is CSARWGYEQYV.

This sequence joins TRBV12-5 and TRBJ1-3; maybe TRBD1 (6 bases). Germline values: CDR1 LGHNT, CDR2 FRNRAP. The CDR3 contains 15 residues. Trimming removed 3 bases at V and 4 bases at J, with 13 bases between. The CDR3: CASGLSQGLGNTIYF. In DNA form, the CDR3 reads TGTGCTAGTGGTTTATCACAGGGTTTAGGAAACACCATATATTTT.

The V and J genes are TRBV7-2 and TRBJ2-7, with 10 bases fitting TRBD1. There are 15 residues in the CDR3. Germline V lookup: CDR1 SGHTA, CDR2 FQGNSA. With 1 base clipped from V and 4 bases from J, the junction kept 4 bases outside the gene matches. The CDR3 DNA reads TGTGCCAGCAGCTTAGAGACAGGGGGCTGGTACGAGCAGTACGTC. Its protein is CASSLETGGWYEQYV.

This clone has a single count. The chain has TRBV12-3 or TRBV12-4 and TRBJ2-3, with D unresolved. V lost 2 bases and J lost 0, with 3 bases in between. The CDR3 is made up of 13 amino acids. Written as DNA, the CDR3 is TGTGCCAGCAGTTTAAGGAGCACAGATACGCAGTATTTT. It codes for CASSLRSTDTQYF.

This clone appeared a few times. The V and J genes are TRBV2 and TRBJ2-7; D is unclear. Trimming removed 4 bases at V and 5 bases at J, with 15 bases between. The CDR3 loop spans 14 amino acids. CDR1 is SNHLY and CDR2 is FYNNEI in the germline V gene. The CDR3 reads CASSVSQVKDEQYV. As DNA, the CDR3 is TGTGCCAGCAGTGTTTCCCAGGTAAAGGACGAGCAGTACGTC.

The gene calls are TRBV6-5 and TRBJ2-3; 9 positions match TRBD1. CDR1 MNHEY and CDR2 SVGAGI come from the germline V gene. The V gene end was trimmed by 6 bases and the J gene end by 5 bases; junction bases not matched to a gene: 3. The CDR3 has 13 amino acids. The CDR3 sequence is CASSRDRVDTQYF. The CDR3 coding sequence is TGTGCCAGCAGCCGGGACAGGGTAGATACGCAGTATTTT.

This clone was counted once. The V and J genes are TRBV18 and TRBJ1-6; D gene unclear. The V gene lost 4 bases and the J gene lost 6 bases, with 19 bases spanning the gap. The V gene's germline CDR1 is KGHSH and CDR2 LQKENI. The CDR3 totals 17 residues. The CDR3 loop is CASSRLGRTDANSPLHF. CDR3 nucleotide sequence: TGTGCCAGCTCACGACTCGGGAGGACGGACGCTAATTCACCCCTCCACTTT.

CDR3 loop: CASSSNRTANSPLHF. The CDR3 region has the DNA TGTGCCAGCAGCTCCAACCGGACGGCCAATTCACCCCTCCACTTT. The rearrangement uses TRBV11-2 and TRBJ1-6; D unclear. Trimming took 4 bases from V and 7 from J, leaving 14 bases between them. This CDR3 has 15 amino acids. Germline CDR1 and CDR2: SGHAT and FQNNGV. Full variable domain (missing parts from reference TRBV11-2 and TRBJ1-6): EAGVAQSPRYKIIEKRQSVAFWCNPISGHATLYWYQQILGQGPKLLIQFQNNGVVDDSQLPKDRFSAERLKGVDSTLKIQPAKLEDSAVYLCASSSNRTANSPLHFGNGTRLTVT.

The chain recombines TRBV24-1 with TRBJ2-3; D perhaps matches TRBD1 (6 bases). Germline V lookup: CDR1 KGHDR, CDR2 SFDVKD. With 3 bases removed from V and 6 bases from J, the gap between germline ends came to 12 bases. This CDR3 spans 14 amino acids. The DNA of the CDR3 is TGTGCCACCAGTGATCTCACAGGGTACGATACGCAGTATTTT. It translates to CATSDLTGYDTQYF.

The gene calls are TRBV28 and TRBJ2-3; no definite D call. Germline assignment: CDR1 MDHEN and CDR2 SYDVKM. CDR3 length equals 15 residues. V lost 6 bases and J lost 7, with 20 bases in between. The CDR3 region is CASRPSATPPYTQYF. In DNA, the CDR3 is TGTGCCAGCAGACCTTCAGCTACCCCCCCCTATACGCAGTATTTT.

V gene TRBV18 combines with J gene TRBJ2-5; 11 positions match TRBD1. V was pared by 1 base and J by 0 bases, with 1 base of the junction left unmatched. The CDR3 sequence is 16 residues long. CDR1 is KGHSH and CDR2 is LQKENI in the germline V gene. In DNA form, the CDR3 reads TGTGCCAGCTCACCACGGGGACAGGGGGACCAAGAGACCCAGTACTTC. It yields the protein CASSPRGQGDQETQYF.

This sequence joins TRBV7-3 and TRBJ1-1; no firm D call. The V end lost 5 bases, the J end lost 1 base, and 8 bases lay between the germline ends. The CDR3 has 13 amino acids. In germline, CDR1 is SGHTA, CDR2 FQGTGA. CDR3 coding DNA: TGTGCCAGCAGCCCCACCTCGAACACTGAAGCTTTCTTT. Amino acids: CASSPTSNTEAFF.

The genes are TRBV7-3 and TRBJ1-1; D ambiguous. This CDR3 contains 15 residues. Germline lookup yields CDR1 SGHTA and CDR2 FQGTGA. The V end was cut by 1 base, the J end by 4 bases, with 13 bases between. Here the CDR3 reads CASSLIPGAGTEAFF. CDR3 sequence (DNA): TGTGCCAGCAGCTTAATCCCAGGCGCGGGCACTGAAGCTTTCTTT. Full variable domain (rest looked up from reference TRBV7-3 and TRBJ1-1): GAGVSQTPSNKVTEKGKYVELRCDPISGHTALYWYRQSLGQGPEFLIYFQGTGAADDSGLPNDRFFAVRPEGSVSTLKIQRTERGDSAVYLCASSLIPGAGTEAFFGQGTRLTVV.

The chain employs TRBV20-1 and TRBJ2-5; possible D gene TRBD1, 6 bases. The CDR3 is 15 residues long. V lost 3 bases to trimming and J lost 5 bases, with 19 bases between them. CDR1 and CDR2 (germline): DFQATT, SNEGSKA (reference sequence). The CDR3 spells CSASWGDGGRETQYF. DNA for the CDR3: TGCAGTGCTAGTTGGGGAGATGGGGGCCGGGAGACCCAGTACTTC.